This T cell receptor (beta chain) is drawn from a study of blood T cell repertoires in COVID-19. Study background: COVID-19 samples, acute and convalescent, were from the United States, Italy and Spain.

The germline V gene encodes CDR1 MNHEY and CDR2 SVGEGT. The CDR3 sequence is 15 residues long. V shed 5 bases and J shed 7 bases, with 18 bases lying between them. Some clones are missing from TCRdb's copy, which holds only in-frame ones; the method was immunoSEQ multiplex PCR. The sample carries approximately 220,000 clones, 75% to 90% recorded once. This TCR came from a man aged 40-49 years with acute or convalescent COVID-19. Specimen: peripheral blood. The rearrangement joins TRBV6-2 or TRBV6-3 to TRBJ1-5, with unresolved D. CDR3 protein: CASSHYREAGQPQHF. The CDR3 nucleotides are TGTGCCAGCAGTCATTACCGGGAGGCGGGACAGCCCCAGCATTTT.